This TCR beta chain comes out of a study of T cells expressing NK-cell markers. Study information: Eight donors were sequenced, seven testing HCMV-seropositive and one testing seronegative.

The V gene's germline CDR1 is DFQATT and CDR2 SNEGSKA (reference sequence). The CDR3 has 15 amino acids. From its re-call of the 5' RACE reads, TCRdb lists each CDR3 protein once, without DNA. Its listing shows 90,000 to 130,000 distinct CDR3 sequences. The V and J genes are TRBV20-1 and TRBJ2-1; with no DNA, the TCRdb D assignment of TRBD1 cannot be verified. The sequence was collected from a woman between 18 and 69 years old in good health. Source material: blood T cells: a sorted CD56 or NKG2C T cell subset, CD4+ or CD8+ T cells, or bulk PBMC T cells (not recorded which). CDR3 region: CSARGATGDYNEQFF.